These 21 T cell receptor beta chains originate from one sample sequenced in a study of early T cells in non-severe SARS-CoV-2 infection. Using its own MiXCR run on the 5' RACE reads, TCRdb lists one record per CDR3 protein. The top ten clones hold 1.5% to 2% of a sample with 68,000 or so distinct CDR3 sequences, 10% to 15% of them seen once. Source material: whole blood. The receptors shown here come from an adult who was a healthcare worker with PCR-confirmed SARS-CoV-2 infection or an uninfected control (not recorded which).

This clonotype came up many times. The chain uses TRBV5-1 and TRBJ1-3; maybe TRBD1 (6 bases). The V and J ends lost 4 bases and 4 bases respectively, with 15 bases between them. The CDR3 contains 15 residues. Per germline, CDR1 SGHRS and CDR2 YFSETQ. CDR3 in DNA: TGCGCCAGCAGCGTACAGGGATTAGAGGGAAACACCATATATTTT. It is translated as CASSVQGLEGNTIYF.

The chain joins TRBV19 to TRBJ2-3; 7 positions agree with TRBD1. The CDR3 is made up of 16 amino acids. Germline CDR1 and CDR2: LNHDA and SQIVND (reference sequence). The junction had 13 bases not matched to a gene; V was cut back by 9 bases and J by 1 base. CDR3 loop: CASSGVLGQGTDTQYF. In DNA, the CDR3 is TGTGCCAGCTCGGGCGTGCTCGGACAGGGCACAGATACGCAGTATTTT.

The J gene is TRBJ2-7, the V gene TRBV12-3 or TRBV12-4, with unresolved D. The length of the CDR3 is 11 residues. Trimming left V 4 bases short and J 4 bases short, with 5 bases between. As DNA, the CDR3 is TGTGCCAGCAGTTGGGCTTACGAGCAGTACTTC. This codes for CASSWAYEQYF.

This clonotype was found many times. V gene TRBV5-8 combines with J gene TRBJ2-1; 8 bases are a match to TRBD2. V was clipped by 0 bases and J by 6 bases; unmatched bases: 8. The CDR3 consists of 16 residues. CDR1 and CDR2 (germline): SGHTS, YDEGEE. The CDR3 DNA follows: TGTGCCAGCAGCTTGGCCGGGGGGGGTCCCCTCAATGAGCAGTTCTTC. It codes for CASSLAGGGPLNEQFF.

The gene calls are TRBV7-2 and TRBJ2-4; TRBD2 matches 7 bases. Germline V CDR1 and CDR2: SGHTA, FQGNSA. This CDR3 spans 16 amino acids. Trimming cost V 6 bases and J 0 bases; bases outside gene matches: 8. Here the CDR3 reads CASSFRGDRAKNIQYF. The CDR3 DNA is TGTGCCAGCAGTTTTCGGGGGGACCGAGCCAAAAACATTCAGTACTTC. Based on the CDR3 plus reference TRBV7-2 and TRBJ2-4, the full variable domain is GAGVSQSPSNKVTEKGKDVELRCDPISGHTALYWYRQSLGQGLEFLIYFQGNSAPDKSGLPSDRFSAERTGGSVSTLTIQRTQQEDSAVYLCASSFRGDRAKNIQYFGAGTRLSVL.

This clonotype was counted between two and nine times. The CDR3 nucleotides read TGTGCCAGCAGCCGTTGGACAGCAACCCAAATAAGCTCCTACGAGCAGTACTTC. This codes for CASSRWTATQISSYEQYF. The chain joins TRBV7-6 to TRBJ2-7; a possible D gene is TRBD1 (6 bases). Deletions cut 5 bases from V and 0 bases from J, with 23 bases between. The V gene's germline CDR1 is SGHVS and CDR2 FNYEAQ. The CDR3 spans 18 residues.

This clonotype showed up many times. CDR3 DNA sequence: TGTGCCAGCAGCCCGACAGGTGTCTATGGCTACACCTTC. It translates to CASSPTGVYGYTF. V gene TRBV6-2 or TRBV6-3 combines with J gene TRBJ1-2, with D maybe TRBD1 (6 bases). The CDR3 sequence is 13 residues long. Trimming cost V 6 bases and J 4 bases, with 12 bases left between them. From germline, CDR1 is MNHEY and CDR2 SVGEGT.

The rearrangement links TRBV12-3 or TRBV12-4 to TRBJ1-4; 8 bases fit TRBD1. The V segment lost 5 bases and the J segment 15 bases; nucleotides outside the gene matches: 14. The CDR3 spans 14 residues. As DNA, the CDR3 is TGTGCCAGCAGTAAGACAGGGGCAGAAATGAAGGTGTTTTTT. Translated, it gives CASSKTGAEMKVFF.

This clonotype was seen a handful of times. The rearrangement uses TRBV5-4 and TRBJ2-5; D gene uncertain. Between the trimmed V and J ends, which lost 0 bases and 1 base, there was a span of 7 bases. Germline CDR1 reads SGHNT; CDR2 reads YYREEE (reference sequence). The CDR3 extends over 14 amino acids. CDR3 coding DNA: TGTGCCAGCAGCTTGGGACCGGGCCAAGAGACCCAGTACTTC. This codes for CASSLGPGQETQYF.

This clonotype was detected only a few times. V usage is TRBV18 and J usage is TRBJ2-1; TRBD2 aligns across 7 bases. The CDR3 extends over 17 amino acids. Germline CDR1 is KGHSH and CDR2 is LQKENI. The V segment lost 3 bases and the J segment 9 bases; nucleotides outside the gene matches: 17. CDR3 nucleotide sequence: TGTGCCAGCTCACCGAGAGGGACGGGGGGTTCTCTTGGTGAGCAGTTCTTC. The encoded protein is CASSPRGTGGSLGEQFF.

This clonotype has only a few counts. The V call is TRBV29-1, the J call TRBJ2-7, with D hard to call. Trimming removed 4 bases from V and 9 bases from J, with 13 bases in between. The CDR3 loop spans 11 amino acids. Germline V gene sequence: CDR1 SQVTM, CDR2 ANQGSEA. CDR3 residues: CSVATLAGQYF. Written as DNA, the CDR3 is TGCAGCGTTGCCACGTTGGCAGGGCAGTACTTC.

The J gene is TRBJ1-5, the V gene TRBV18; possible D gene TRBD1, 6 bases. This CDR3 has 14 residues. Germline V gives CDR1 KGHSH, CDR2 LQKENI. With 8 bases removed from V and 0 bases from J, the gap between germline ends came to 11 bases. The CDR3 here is CASRGQYSNQPQHF. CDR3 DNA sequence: TGTGCCAGCCGTGGACAGTATAGCAATCAGCCCCAGCATTTT. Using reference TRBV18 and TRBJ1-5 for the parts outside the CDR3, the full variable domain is NAGVMQNPRHLVRRRGQEARLRCSPMKGHSHVYWYRQLPEEGLKFMVYLQKENIIDESGMPKERFSAEFPKEGPSILRIQQVVRGDSAAYFCASRGQYSNQPQHFGDGTRLSIL.

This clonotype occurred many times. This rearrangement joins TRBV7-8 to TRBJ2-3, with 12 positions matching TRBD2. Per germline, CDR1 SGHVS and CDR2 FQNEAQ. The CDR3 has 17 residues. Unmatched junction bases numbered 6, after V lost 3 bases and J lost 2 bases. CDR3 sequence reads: CASSFFTSGGTTDTQYF. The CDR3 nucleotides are TGTGCCAGCAGCTTTTTTACTAGCGGGGGGACCACAGATACGCAGTATTTT.

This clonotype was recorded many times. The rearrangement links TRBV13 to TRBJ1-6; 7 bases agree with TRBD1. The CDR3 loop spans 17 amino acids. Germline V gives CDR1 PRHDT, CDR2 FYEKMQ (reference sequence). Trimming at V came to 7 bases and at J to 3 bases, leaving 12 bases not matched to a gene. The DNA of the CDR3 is TGTGCCAGCACCCGGTTGGCCACAGGGGACTATAATTCACCCCTCCACTTT. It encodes CASTRLATGDYNSPLHF.

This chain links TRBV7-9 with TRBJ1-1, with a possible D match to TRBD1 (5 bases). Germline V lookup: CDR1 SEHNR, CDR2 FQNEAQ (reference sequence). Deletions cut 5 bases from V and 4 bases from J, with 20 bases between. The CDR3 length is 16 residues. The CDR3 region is CASSPGEGRISTEAFF. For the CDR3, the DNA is TGTGCCAGCAGCCCGGGGGAGGGGCGCATCAGCACTGAAGCTTTCTTT.

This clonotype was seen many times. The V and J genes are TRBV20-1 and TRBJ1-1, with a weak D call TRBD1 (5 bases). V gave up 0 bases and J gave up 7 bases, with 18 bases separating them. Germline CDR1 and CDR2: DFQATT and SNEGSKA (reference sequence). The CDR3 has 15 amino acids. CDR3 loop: CSARDPQAGWGEAFF. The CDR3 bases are TGCAGTGCTAGAGATCCCCAAGCAGGGTGGGGTGAAGCTTTCTTT.

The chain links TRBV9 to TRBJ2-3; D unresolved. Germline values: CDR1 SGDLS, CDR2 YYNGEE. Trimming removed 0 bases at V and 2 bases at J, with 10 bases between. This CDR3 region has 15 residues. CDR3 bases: TGTGCCAGCAGCGTAGCGGCGTATATCACAGATACGCAGTATTTT. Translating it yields CASSVAAYITDTQYF.

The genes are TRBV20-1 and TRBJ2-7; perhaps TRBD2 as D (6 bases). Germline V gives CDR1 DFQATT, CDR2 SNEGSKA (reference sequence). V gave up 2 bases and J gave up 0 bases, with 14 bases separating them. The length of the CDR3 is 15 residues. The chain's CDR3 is CSARITGVPSYEQYF. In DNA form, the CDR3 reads TGCAGTGCTAGAATAACGGGGGTTCCCTCCTACGAGCAGTACTTC.

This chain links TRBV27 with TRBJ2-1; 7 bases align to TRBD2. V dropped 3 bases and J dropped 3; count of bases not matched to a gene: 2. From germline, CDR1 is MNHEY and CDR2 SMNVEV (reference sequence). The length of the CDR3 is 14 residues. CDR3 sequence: CASSFGLGYNEQFF. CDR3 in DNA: TGTGCCAGCAGTTTCGGACTAGGCTACAATGAGCAGTTCTTC.

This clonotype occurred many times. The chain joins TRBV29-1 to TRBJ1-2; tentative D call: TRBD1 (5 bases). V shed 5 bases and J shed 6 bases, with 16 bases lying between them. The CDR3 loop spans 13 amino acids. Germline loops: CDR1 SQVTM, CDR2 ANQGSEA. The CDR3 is CSVRGPQGDGYTF. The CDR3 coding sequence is TGCAGCGTTCGCGGGCCCCAGGGAGATGGCTACACCTTC.

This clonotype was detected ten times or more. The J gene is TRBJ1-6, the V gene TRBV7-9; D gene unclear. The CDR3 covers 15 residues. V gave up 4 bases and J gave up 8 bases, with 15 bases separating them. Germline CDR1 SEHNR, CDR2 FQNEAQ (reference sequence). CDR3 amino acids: CASSSSRGGDSPLHF. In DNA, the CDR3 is TGTGCCAGCAGCTCCTCACGGGGAGGTGATTCACCCCTCCACTTT.